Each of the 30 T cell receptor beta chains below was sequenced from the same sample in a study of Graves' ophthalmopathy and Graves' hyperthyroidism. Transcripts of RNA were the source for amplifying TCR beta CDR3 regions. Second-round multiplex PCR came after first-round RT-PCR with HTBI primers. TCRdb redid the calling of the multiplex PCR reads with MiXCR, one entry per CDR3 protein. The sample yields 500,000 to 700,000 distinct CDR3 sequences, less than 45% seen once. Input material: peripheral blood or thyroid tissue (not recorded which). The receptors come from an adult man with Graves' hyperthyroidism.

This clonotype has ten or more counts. CDR3 nucleotides: TGTGCCAGTAGGGACGGCCGTAGATATGGCTACACCTTC. It is translated as CASRDGRRYGYTF. V is TRBV19 and J is TRBJ1-2; D is undetermined. The CDR3 consists of 13 residues. Trimming took 6 bases from V and 5 from J, leaving 13 bases between them. CDR1 and CDR2 from the germline V gene are LNHDA and SQIVND (reference sequence).

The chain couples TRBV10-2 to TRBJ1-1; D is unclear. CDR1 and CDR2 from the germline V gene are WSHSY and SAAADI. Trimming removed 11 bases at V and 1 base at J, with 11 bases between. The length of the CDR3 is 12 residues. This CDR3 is CAARGANTEAFF. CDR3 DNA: TGCGCCGCCCGGGGAGCGAACACTGAAGCTTTCTTT.

The CDR3 spells CSARDPRVETQYF. CDR3 DNA: TGCAGTGCTAGAGATCCCAGGGTCGAGACCCAGTACTTC. The V gene is TRBV20-1, the J gene TRBJ2-5; tentative D call: TRBD1 (5 bases). The V end was cut by 0 bases, the J end by 5 bases, with 10 bases between. Germline V gene sequence: CDR1 DFQATT, CDR2 SNEGSKA (reference sequence). CDR3 size: 13 residues.

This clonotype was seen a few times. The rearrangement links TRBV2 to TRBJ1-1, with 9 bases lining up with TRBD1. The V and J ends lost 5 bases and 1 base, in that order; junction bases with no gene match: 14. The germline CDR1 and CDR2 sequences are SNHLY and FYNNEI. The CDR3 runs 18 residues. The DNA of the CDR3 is TGTGCCAGCAGTTTCCGGGACAGGGTGACCTGGCGGAACACTGAAGCTTTCTTT. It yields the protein CASSFRDRVTWRNTEAFF.

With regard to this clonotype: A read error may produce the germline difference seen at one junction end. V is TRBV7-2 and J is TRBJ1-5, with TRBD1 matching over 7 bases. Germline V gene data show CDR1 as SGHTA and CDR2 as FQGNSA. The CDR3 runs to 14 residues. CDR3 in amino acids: CASSRGTRGQLQHF. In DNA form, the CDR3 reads TGTGCCAGCAGCCGGGGGACTCGGGGACAGCTCCAGCATTTT.

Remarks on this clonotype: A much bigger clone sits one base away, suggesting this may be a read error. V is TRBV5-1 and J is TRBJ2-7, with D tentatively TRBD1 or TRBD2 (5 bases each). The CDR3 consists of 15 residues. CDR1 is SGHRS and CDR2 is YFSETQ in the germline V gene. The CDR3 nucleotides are TGCGCCAGCAGCTTGGAGTCAGGGAGTCGCTACGAGCGGTACTTC. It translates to CASSLESGSRYERYF. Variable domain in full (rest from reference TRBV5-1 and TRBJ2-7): KAGVTQTPRYLIKTRGQQVTLSCSPISGHRSVSWYQQTPGQGLQFLFEYFSETQRNKGNFPGRFSGRQFSNSRSEMNVSTLELGDSALYLCASSLESGSRYERYFGPGTRLTVT.

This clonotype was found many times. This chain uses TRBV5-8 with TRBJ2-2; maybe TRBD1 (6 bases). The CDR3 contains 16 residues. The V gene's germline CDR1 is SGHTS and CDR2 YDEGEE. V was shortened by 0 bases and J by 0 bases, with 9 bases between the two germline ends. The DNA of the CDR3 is TGTGCCAGCAGCTTGGCAGGGGCAACGAACACCGGGGAGCTGTTTTTT. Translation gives CASSLAGATNTGELFF.

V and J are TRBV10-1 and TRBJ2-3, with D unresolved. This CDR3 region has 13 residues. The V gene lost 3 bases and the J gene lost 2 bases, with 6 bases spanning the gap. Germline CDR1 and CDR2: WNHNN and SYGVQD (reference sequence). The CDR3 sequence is CASSEDNTDTQYF. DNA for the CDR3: TGCGCCAGCAGTGAAGACAACACAGATACGCAGTATTTT.

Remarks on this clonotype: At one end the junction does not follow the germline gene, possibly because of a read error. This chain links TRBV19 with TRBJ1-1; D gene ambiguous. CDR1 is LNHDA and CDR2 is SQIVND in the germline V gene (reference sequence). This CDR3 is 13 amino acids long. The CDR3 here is CASSIGRNAEAFF. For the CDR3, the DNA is TGTGCCAGTAGTATCGGGCGGAACGCTGAAGCTTTCTTT.

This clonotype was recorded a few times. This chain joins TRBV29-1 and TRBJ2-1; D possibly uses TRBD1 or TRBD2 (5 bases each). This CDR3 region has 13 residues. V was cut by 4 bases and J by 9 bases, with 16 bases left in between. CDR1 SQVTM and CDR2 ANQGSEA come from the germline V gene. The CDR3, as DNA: TGCAGCGTTGGTCTGAACCGGGACGGTGAGCAGTTCTTC. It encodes CSVGLNRDGEQFF.

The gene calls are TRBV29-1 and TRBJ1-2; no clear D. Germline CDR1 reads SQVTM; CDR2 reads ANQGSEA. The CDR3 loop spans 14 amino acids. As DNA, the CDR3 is TGCAGTGTCTTTAAGGAGGGAGTCGACTATGGCTACACCTTC. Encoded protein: CSVFKEGVDYGYTF.

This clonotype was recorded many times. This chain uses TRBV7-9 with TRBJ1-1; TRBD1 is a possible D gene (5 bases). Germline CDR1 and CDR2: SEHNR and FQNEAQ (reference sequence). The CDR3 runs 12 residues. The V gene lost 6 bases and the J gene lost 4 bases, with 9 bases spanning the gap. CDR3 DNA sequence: TGTGCCAGCAGGGTAGGGGCCACTGAAGCTTTCTTT. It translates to CASRVGATEAFF.

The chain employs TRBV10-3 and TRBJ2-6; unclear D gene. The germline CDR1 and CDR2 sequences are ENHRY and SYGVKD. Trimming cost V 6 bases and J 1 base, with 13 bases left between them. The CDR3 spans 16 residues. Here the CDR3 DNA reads TGTGCCATCAGCACCGACTTTGGATCTGGGGCCAACGTCCTGACTTTC. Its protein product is CAISTDFGSGANVLTF.

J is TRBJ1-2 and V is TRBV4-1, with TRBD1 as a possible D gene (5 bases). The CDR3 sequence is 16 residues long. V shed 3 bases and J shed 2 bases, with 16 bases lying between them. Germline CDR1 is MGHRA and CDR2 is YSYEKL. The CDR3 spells CASSHFPTGVNYGYTF. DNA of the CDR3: TGCGCCAGCAGCCATTTCCCGACGGGGGTGAACTATGGCTACACCTTC.

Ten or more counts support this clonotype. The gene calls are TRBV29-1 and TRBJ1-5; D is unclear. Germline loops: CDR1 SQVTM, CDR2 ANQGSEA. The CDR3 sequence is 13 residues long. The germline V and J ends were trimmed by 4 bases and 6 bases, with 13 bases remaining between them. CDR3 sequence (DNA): TGCAGCGTTGTGGGGTCTCGCGGTCAGCCCCAGCATTTT. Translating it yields CSVVGSRGQPQHF.

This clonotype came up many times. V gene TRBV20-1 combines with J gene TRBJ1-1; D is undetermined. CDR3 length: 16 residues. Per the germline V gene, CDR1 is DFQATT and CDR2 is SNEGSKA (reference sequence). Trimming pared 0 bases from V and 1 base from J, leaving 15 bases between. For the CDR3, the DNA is TGCAGTGCTAGAGATCCCGGTCACGAGGCGAACACTGAAGCTTTCTTT. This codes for CSARDPGHEANTEAFF.

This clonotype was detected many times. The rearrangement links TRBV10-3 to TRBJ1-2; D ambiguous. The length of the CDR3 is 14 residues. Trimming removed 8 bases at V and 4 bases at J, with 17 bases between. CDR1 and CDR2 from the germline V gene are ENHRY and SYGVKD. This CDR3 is CAIPSSSAGYGYTF. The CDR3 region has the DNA TGTGCCATCCCAAGCAGTTCAGCTGGCTATGGCTACACCTTC.

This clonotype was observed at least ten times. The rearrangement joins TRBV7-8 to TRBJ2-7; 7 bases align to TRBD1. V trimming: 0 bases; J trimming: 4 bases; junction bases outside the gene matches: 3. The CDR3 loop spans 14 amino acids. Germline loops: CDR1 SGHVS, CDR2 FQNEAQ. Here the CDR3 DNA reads TGTGCCAGCAGCTTAGCGGGCAGGGGGTACGAGCAGTACTTC. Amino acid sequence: CASSLAGRGYEQYF. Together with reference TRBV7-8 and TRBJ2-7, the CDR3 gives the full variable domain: GAGVSQSPRYKVAKRGQDVALRCDPISGHVSLFWYQQALGQGPEFLTYFQNEAQLDKSGLPSDRFFAERPEGSVSTLKIQRTQQEDSAVYLCASSLAGRGYEQYFGPGTRLTVT.

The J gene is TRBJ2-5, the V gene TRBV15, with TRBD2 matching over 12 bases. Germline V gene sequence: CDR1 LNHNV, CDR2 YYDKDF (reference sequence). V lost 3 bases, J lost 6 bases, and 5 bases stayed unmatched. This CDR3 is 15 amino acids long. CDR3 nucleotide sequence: TGTGCCACCAGCAGCCAAAGGACTAGCGGGAAGACCCAGTACTTC. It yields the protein CATSSQRTSGKTQYF.

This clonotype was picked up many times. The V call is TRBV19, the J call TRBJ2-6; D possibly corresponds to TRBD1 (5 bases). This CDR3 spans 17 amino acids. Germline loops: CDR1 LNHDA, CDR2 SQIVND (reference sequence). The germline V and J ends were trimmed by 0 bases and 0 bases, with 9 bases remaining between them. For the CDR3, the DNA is TGTGCCAGTAGTATAGATGGGGCAGACTCTGGGGCCAACGTCCTGACTTTC. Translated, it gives CASSIDGADSGANVLTF.

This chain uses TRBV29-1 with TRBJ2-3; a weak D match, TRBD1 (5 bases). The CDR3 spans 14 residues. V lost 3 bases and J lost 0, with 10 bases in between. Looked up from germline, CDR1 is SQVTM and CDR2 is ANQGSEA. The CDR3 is CSVDLTESTDTQYF. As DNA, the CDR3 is TGCAGCGTTGACCTGACAGAAAGCACAGATACGCAGTATTTT.

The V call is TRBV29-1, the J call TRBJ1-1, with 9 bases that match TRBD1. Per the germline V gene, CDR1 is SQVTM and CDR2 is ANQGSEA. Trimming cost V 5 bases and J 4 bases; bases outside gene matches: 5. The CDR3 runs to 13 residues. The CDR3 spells CSVLGQGGTEAFF. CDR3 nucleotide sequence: TGCAGCGTTCTGGGACAGGGCGGCACTGAAGCTTTCTTT. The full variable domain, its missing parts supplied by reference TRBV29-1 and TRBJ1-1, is SAVISQKPSRDICQRGTSLTIQCQVDSQVTMMFWYRQQPGQSLTLIATANQGSEATYESGFVIDKFPISRPNLTFSTLTVSNMSPEDSSIYLCSVLGQGGTEAFFGQGTRLTVV.

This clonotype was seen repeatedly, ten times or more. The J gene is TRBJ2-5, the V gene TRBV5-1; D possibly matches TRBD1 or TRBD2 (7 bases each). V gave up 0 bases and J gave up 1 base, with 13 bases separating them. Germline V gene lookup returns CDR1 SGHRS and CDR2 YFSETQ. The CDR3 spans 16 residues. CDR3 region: CASSLVTGRAQETQYF. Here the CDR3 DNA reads TGCGCCAGCAGCTTGGTGACAGGGAGGGCCCAAGAGACCCAGTACTTC.

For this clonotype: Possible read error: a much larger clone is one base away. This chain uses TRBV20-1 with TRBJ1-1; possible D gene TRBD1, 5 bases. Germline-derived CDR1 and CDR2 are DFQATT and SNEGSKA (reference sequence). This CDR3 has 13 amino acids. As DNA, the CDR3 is TGCAGTGCTGGAGAGACAGTTCCGACTGAAGCTTTCTTT. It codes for CSAGETVPTEAFF.

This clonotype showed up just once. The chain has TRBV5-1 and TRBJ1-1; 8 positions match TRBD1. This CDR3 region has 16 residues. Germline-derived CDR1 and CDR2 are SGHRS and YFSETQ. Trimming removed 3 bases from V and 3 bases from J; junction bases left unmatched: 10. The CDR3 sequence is CASSSDPGTGDTEAFF. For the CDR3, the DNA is TGCGCCAGCAGCTCGGATCCCGGGACAGGAGACACTGAAGCTTTCTTT.

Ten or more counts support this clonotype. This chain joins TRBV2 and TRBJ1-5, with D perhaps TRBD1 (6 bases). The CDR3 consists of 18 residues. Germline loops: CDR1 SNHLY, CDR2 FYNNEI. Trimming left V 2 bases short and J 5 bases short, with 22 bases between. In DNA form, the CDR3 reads TGTGCCAGCAGTGAACGCGGGGGCGGTTTTAGTGACGATCAGCCCCAGCATTTT. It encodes CASSERGGGFSDDQPQHF.

The CDR3 region is CASSLPGTQSNTEAFF. The CDR3 DNA sequence: TGTGCCAGCAGCTTACCCGGGACACAGTCGAACACTGAAGCTTTCTTT. The gene calls are TRBV11-2 and TRBJ1-1; TRBD1 is a possible D gene (6 bases). V lost 2 bases to trimming and J lost 1 base, with 14 bases between them. This CDR3 comprises 16 residues. Germline CDR1 is SGHAT and CDR2 is FQNNGV.

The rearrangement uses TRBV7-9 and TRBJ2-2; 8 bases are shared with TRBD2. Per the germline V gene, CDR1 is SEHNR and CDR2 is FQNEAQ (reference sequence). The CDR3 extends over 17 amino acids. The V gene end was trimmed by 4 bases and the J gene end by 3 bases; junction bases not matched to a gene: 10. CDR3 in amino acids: CASSSGGGFRDTGELFF. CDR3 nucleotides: TGTGCCAGCAGCTCGGGGGGGGGCTTTAGAGACACCGGGGAGCTGTTTTTT.

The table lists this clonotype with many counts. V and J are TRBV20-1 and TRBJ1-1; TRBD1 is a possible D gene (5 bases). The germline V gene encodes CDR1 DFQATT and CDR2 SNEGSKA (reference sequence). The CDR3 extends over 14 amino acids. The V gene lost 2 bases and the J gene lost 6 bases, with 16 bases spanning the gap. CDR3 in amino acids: CSARWGRGSAEAFF. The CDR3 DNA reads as TGCAGTGCTAGATGGGGGAGAGGGTCCGCTGAAGCTTTCTTT.

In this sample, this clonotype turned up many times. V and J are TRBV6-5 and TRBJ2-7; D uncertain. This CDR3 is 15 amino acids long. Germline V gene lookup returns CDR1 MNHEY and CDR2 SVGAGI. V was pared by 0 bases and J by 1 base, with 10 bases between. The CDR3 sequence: CASSYSKHRSYEQYF. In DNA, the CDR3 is TGTGCCAGCAGTTACTCGAAGCACAGATCCTACGAGCAGTACTTC.